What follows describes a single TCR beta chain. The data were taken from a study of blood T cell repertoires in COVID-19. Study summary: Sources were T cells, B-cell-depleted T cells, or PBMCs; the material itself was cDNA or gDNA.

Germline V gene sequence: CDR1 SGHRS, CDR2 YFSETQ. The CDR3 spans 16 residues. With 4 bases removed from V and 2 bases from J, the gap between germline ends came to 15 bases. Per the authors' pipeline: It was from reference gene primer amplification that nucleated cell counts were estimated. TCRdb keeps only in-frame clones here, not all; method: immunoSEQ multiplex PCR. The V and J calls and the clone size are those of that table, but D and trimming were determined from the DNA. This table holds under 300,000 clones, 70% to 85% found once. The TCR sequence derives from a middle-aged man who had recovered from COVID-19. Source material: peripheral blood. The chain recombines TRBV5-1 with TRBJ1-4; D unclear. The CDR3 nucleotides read TGCGCCAGCAGCGTGTCTACTAGGCGGACTAATGAAAAACTGTTTTTT. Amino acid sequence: CASSVSTRRTNEKLFF. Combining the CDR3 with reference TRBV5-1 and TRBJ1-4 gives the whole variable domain KAGVTQTPRYLIKTRGQQVTLSCSPISGHRSVSWYQQTPGQGLQFLFEYFSETQRNKGNFPGRFSGRQFSNSRSEMNVSTLELGDSALYLCASSVSTRRTNEKLFFGSGTQLSVL.